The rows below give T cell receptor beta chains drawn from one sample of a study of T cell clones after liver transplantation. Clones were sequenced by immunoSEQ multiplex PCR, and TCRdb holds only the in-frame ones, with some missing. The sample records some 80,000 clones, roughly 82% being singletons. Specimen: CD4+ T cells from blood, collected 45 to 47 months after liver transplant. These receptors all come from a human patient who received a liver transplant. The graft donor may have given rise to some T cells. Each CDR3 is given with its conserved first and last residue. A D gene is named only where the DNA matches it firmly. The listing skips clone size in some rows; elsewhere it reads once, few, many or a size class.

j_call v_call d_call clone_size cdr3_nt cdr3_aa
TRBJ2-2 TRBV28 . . TGTGCCAGCAGTCCACCGTGGGGGACCGGGGAGCTGTTTTTT CASSPPWGTGELFF
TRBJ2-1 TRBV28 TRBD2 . TGTGCCAGCAGTTCAGGGACTAGCGGCAACAATGAGCAGTTCTTC CASSSGTSGNNEQFF
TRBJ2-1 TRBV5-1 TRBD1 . TGCGCCAGCAAGGGGGCCTCGGGTGGATCATACAATGAGCAGTTCTTC CASKGASGGSYNEQFF
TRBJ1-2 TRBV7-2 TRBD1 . TGTGCCAGCAGCTTGGGGGGACAGGATGGCTACACCTTC CASSLGGQDGYTF
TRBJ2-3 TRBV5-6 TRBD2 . TGTGCCAGCAGCTCGACTAGCGGGAGATGGGATACGCAGTATTTT CASSSTSGRWDTQYF
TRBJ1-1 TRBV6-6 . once TGTGCCAGCAGGGTCAGGGATTTGAACACTGAAGCTTTCTTT CASRVRDLNTEAFF
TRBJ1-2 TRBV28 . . TGTGCCAGCTCCCCCGGGACAACCAGCGGGGACTATGGCTACACCTTC CASSPGTTSGDYGYTF
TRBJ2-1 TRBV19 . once TGTGCCAGTAGTAGCGGGGTAGAGTCCCAATACAATGAGCAGTTCTTC CASSSGVESQYNEQFF
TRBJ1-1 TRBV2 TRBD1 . TGTGCCAGCAGTACGACAGGGGCGACCACTGAAGCTTTCTTT CASSTTGATTEAFF
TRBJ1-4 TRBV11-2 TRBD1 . TGTGCCAGCAGCTTAGATGGACAGGGTACAGAAAAACTGTTTTTT CASSLDGQGTEKLFF
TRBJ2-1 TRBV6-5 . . TGTGCCAGCAGCCAACAATTTAATGAGCAGTTCTTC CASSQQFNEQFF
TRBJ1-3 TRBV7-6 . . TGTGCCAGCAGCCCGGTGGGGGGAACCATATATTTT CASSPVGGTIYF
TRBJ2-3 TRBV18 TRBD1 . TGTGCCAGCTCCCGGACAGGGACAGATACGCAGTATTTT CASSRTGTDTQYF
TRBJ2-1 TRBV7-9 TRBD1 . TGTGCCAGCAGCTCCAGTTCGACAGGGTCCTACAATGAGCAGTTCTTC CASSSSSTGSYNEQFF
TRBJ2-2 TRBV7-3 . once TGTGCCAGCAGGAGGGGGTCCGGGCCGCTCGGCGCCGGGGAGCTGTTTTTT CASRRGSGPLGAGELFF
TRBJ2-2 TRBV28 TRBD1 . TGTGCCGGGCCGACAGGGATAAACACCGGGGAGCTGTTTTTT CAGPTGINTGELFF
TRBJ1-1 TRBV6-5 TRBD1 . TGTGCCAGCAAATGGGGACAGATGAACACTGAAGCTTTCTTT CASKWGQMNTEAFF
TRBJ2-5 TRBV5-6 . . TGTGCCAGCAGCTTGAGGGCAGGGGAAAAGACCCAGTACTTC CASSLRAGEKTQYF
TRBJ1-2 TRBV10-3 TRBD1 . TGTGCCATCAGTGATGGGACAGGGGGGCCCCCAAGGGGCTACACCTTC CAISDGTGGPPRGYTF
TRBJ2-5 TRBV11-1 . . TGTGCCAGCAGCCCAACGGACTATTATCGGATGGAGACCCAGTACTTC CASSPTDYYRMETQYF
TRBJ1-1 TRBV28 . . TGTGCCAGCAGTTCCCCACAGGGTCACGCCACTGAAGCTTTCTTT CASSSPQGHATEAFF
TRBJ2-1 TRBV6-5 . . TGTGCCAGCAGCTTCCGCCGGGACCTTGAGCAGTTCTTC CASSFRRDLEQFF
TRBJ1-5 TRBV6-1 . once TGTGCCAGCACCGGGACACGTAGCAATCAGCCCCAGCATTTT CASTGTRSNQPQHF
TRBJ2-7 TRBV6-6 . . TGTGCCAGCAGGGGCCAAGGGCTTTACGAGCAGTACTTC CASRGQGLYEQYF
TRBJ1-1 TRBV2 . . TGTGCCAGCAGTTTCCTCAGGGTAACGAACACTGAAGCTTTCTTT CASSFLRVTNTEAFF
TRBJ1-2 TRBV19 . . TGTGCCAGTAGTAAATCCGGGACCAAGGTCGGCTATGGCTACACCTTC CASSKSGTKVGYGYTF
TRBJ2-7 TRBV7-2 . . TGTGCCAGCAGCTCAGGAGGACCACTATACGAGCAGTACTTC CASSSGGPLYEQYF
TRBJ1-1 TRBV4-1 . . TGCGCCAGCAGCCTAGATCGGGACGGGGGTATTTGGGCTTTCTTT CASSLDRDGGIWAFF
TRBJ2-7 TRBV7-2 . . TGTGCCAGCAGTTTAGGGTTTCGAGCCTACGAGCAGTACTTC CASSLGFRAYEQYF
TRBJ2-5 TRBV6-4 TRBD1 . TGTGCCAGCAATAGGACAGGGCCGCTAGGAGTGGAGACCCAGTACTTC CASNRTGPLGVETQYF
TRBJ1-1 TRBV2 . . TGTGCCAGCAGTGGGGCAGGGTTCGAGGCTTTCTTT CASSGAGFEAFF
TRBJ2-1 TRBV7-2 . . TGTGCCAGCAGCTTAGGAGGGTTGCTGAATGAGCAGTTCTTC CASSLGGLLNEQFF
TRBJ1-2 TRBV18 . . TGTGCCAGCTCACCAAGCGGGAACTATGGCTACACCTTC CASSPSGNYGYTF
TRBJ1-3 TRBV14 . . TGTGCCAGCAGCCAAGTTAGGGGAAACACCATATATTTT CASSQVRGNTIYF
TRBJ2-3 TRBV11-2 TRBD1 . TGTGCCAGCAGCTCCCGGGACAGGGGAGAAGATACGCAGTATTTT CASSSRDRGEDTQYF
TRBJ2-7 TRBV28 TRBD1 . TGTGCCAGCATTACACAGGGGGCCTACGAGCAGTACTTC CASITQGAYEQYF
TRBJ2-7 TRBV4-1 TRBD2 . TGCGCCAGCAGCCCCTGGGTAGCGGGTAACTACGAGCAGTACTTC CASSPWVAGNYEQYF
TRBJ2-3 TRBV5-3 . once TGTGCCAGAAGCTTGCAAAGGCGGCGGGATTCCCCAGATACGCAGTATTTT CARSLQRRRDSPDTQYF
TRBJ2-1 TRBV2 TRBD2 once TGTGCCAGCAGCACTAGCGGGAGGGCCTACAATGAGCAGTTCTTC CASSTSGRAYNEQFF
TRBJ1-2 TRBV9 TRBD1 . TGTGCCAGCGGACAGGCGAACTATGGCTACACCTTC CASGQANYGYTF
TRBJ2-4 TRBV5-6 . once TGTGCCAGCAGCTCGGTAGGGGGAACCAAAAACATTCAGTACTTC CASSSVGGTKNIQYF
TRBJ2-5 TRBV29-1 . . TGCAGCGTTGGGGGGAACCAAGAGACCCAGTACTTC CSVGGNQETQYF
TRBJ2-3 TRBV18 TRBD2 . TGTGCCAGCTCACTCCGACTAGCGGGATCCCCGCTTCCTTTCACAGATACGCAGTATTTT CASSLRLAGSPLPFTDTQYF
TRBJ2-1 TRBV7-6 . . TGTGCCAGCAGCTTAGAGCGGCTTGGTGAGCAGTTCTTC CASSLERLGEQFF
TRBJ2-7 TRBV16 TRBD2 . TGTGCCAGCAGCCAATCATCGGGACTACCCTCCTACGAGCAGTACTTC CASSQSSGLPSYEQYF
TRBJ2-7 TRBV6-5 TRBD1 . TGTGCCAGCAGAATAGACCCGGGACAGGGTCGGGAGCAGTACTTC CASRIDPGQGREQYF
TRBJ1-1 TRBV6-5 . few TGTGCCAGCGTATCCACAGGGACCCGTGAAGCTTTCTTT CASVSTGTREAFF
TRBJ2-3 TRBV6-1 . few TGTGCCAGCAGTGAGTTGAGGAATACGCAGTATTTT CASSELRNTQYF
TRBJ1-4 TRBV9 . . TGTGCCAGCAGCGTTGAGATAGGGGCAACTAATGAAAAACTGTTTTTT CASSVEIGATNEKLFF
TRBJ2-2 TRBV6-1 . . TGTGCCAGCAGTGAACTACTAGGTCCCGGGGAGCTGTTTTTT CASSELLGPGELFF
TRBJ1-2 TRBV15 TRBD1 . TGTGCCACCAGCAGAGAACGTGGGACAGAGTTTGGTGGCTACACCTTC CATSRERGTEFGGYTF
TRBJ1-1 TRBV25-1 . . TGTGCCAGCAGTGAATCGGCAGGCGTGAACACTGAAGCTTTCTTT CASSESAGVNTEAFF
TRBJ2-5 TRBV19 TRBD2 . TGTGCCAGTAGTATAGATCGACTAGCGGGAGGGCGATTGGAGACCCAGTACTTC CASSIDRLAGGRLETQYF
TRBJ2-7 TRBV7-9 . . TGTGCCAGCAGCTTAGATGGGGGGAGTGGCTACGAGCAGTACTTC CASSLDGGSGYEQYF
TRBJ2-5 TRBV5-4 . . TGTGCCAGCAGCTTCGTTCAAGAGACCCAGTACTTC CASSFVQETQYF
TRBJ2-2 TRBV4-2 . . TGTGCCAGCAGCCCGACCGGGCGGAACACCGGGGAGCTGTTTTTT CASSPTGRNTGELFF
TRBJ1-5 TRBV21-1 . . TGTGCCAGCAGCGGCCGACAGGGCGATCAGCCCCAGCATTTT CASSGRQGDQPQHF
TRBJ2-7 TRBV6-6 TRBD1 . TGTGCCAGCAGCCTTGGACAGGGCTCCTACGAGCAGTACTTC CASSLGQGSYEQYF
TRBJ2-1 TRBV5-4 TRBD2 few TGTGCCAGCAGCTTTAGCGGGAGATCCTACAATGAGCAGTTCTTC CASSFSGRSYNEQFF
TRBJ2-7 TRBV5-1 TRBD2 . TGCGCCAGCAGCGTTCCGACTAGCAGCTACGAGCAGTACTTC CASSVPTSSYEQYF